Following are 13 T cell receptor beta chains from one sample sequenced in a study of patients and donors after allogeneic stem cell transplantation. From the RT-PCR reads, TCRdb called clonotypes with MiXCR, one entry per CDR3 protein. The sample has 920,000 or so distinct CDR3 sequences, under 20% seen once. The specimen was blood, either unsorted or a sorted T cell fraction (not recorded which). The source of these receptors is a human donor who was either an allogeneic HSCT recipient or a stem cell or donor lymphocyte infusion donor (not recorded which). It is not recorded whose cells these are; they may come from a transplant donor.

This clonotype was counted at least ten times. The V gene is TRBV7-9, the J gene TRBJ2-2; D gene unclear. The germline CDR1 and CDR2 sequences are SEHNR and FQNEAQ (reference sequence). The CDR3 is 14 amino acids. V was shortened by 10 bases and J by 0 bases, with 12 bases between the two germline ends. In DNA form, the CDR3 reads TGTGCCACCACGACCCACGCGAACACCGGGGAGCTGTTTTTT. Its protein product is CATTTHANTGELFF.

The chain is built from TRBV7-2 and TRBJ1-6, with TRBD1 as a possible D gene (5 bases). Trimming took 2 bases from V and 9 from J, leaving 17 bases between them. Germline CDR1 reads SGHTA; CDR2 reads FQGNSA. This CDR3 has 16 amino acids. As DNA, the CDR3 is TGTGCCAGCAGCTTACCTAACGGGGAGAGGGGTTCACCCCTCCACTTT. Its protein product is CASSLPNGERGSPLHF.

The table lists this clonotype with a few counts. The chain joins TRBV12-3 or TRBV12-4 to TRBJ2-1; 10 nucleotides align to TRBD2. The J segment lost 6 bases and the V segment lost 7 bases, leaving 6 bases of the junction unmatched. The CDR3 extends over 14 amino acids. The CDR3: CASTPSGRANEQFF. The CDR3 DNA is TGTGCCAGCACCCCCAGCGGGAGGGCCAATGAGCAGTTCTTC.

This chain links TRBV4-2 with TRBJ2-3; the match to TRBD2 covers 11 bases. Trimming took 1 base from V and 3 from J; bases not matched to a gene: 3. The CDR3 runs to 16 residues. The germline gives CDR1 LGHNA, CDR2 YNFKEQ. The CDR3 DNA is TGTGCCAGCAGCCAAGTTAGCGGGGGGGAGACAGATACGCAGTATTTT. This gives the protein CASSQVSGGETDTQYF.

The chain has TRBV5-6 and TRBJ1-1; D is unresolved. This CDR3 has 15 residues. With 1 base removed from V and 0 bases from J, the gap between germline ends came to 10 bases. Looked up from germline, CDR1 is SGHDT and CDR2 is YYEEEE. The CDR3, as DNA: TGTGCCAGCAGCTTGTGGGATAGGGTGAACACTGAAGCTTTCTTT. Translation gives CASSLWDRVNTEAFF.

This clonotype was counted a few times. This sequence joins TRBV24-1 and TRBJ2-3; D might be TRBD2 (6 bases). The CDR3 has 16 residues. Germline lookup yields CDR1 KGHDR and CDR2 SFDVKD. The V and J ends lost 4 bases and 2 bases respectively, with 15 bases between them. CDR3 in DNA: TGTGCCACCAGTGACGCAGGGACTCTCAACACAGATACGCAGTATTTT. Translating it yields CATSDAGTLNTDTQYF.

The CDR3 DNA sequence: TGTGCCAGCAGTTTTGGCAGGGATTTTAATGGCTACACCTTC. Encoded protein: CASSFGRDFNGYTF. The genes are TRBV6-5 and TRBJ1-2, with a tentative D call TRBD1 (5 bases). Deletions cut 4 bases from V and 6 bases from J, with 15 bases between. CDR1 is MNHEY and CDR2 is SVGAGI in the germline V gene. This CDR3 region has 14 residues.

This clonotype was observed a handful of times. V and J are TRBV20-1 and TRBJ1-1, with a possible D match to TRBD1 (6 bases). V was shortened by 6 bases and J by 11 bases, with 25 bases between the two germline ends. Germline V gene lookup returns CDR1 DFQATT and CDR2 SNEGSKA (reference sequence). The CDR3 sequence is 14 residues long. The CDR3 here is CSASPSSRTVKAFF. The CDR3 coding sequence is TGCAGTGCCTCTCCTTCAAGTAGGACAGTGAAGGCTTTCTTT.

Only a few counts were recorded for this clonotype. The chain combines TRBV27 with TRBJ1-4, with D uncertain. The V end was cut by 4 bases, the J end by 8 bases, with 14 bases between. The CDR3 spans 14 residues. Germline values: CDR1 MNHEY, CDR2 SMNVEV (reference sequence). The CDR3 DNA sequence: TGTGCCAGCAGTTCCCCGGGTCCGGTCGAAAAACTGTTTTTT. It encodes CASSSPGPVEKLFF.

CDR3 DNA sequence: TGTGCCAGCAGTATACTAGCGATCGAGCAGTACTTC. As protein: CASSILAIEQYF. This sequence joins TRBV2 and TRBJ2-7; TRBD2 aligns across 7 bases. The trim removed 5 bases at V and 6 bases at J, leaving 4 bases unmatched. CDR3 length: 12 amino acids. Germline CDR1 and CDR2: SNHLY and FYNNEI.

CDR3 region: CASIMGQGRGDGYTF. In DNA, the CDR3 is TGTGCCAGCATTATGGGCCAGGGGCGTGGGGATGGCTACACCTTC. The rearrangement links TRBV12-3 or TRBV12-4 to TRBJ1-2; D perhaps matches TRBD1 (6 bases). The V end was cut by 7 bases, the J end by 6 bases, with 21 bases between. The CDR3 spans 15 residues.

V is TRBV3-1 and J is TRBJ2-3; D could derive from TRBD1 or TRBD2 (5 bases each). Trimming took 0 bases from V and 5 from J, leaving 12 bases between them. CDR3 size: 15 residues. From germline, CDR1 is LGHDT and CDR2 YNNKEL (reference sequence). The CDR3 region is CASSQDQRGVDTQYF. Here the CDR3 DNA reads TGTGCCAGCAGCCAAGATCAGAGGGGTGTAGATACGCAGTATTTT.

This clonotype was seen only a few times. The CDR3 nucleotides are TGTGCCAGCAGCCCCAAGACCCCCCACTGCTACACCTTC. It yields the protein CASSPKTPHCYTF. This sequence joins TRBV3-1 and TRBJ1-2; D uncertain. The V and J ends lost 4 bases and 9 bases respectively, with 15 bases between them. Germline CDR1 LGHDT, CDR2 YNNKEL (reference sequence). The CDR3 length is 13 residues.